Here is one TCR beta chain with its context. The antigen is undetermined. These data come from a study of long-term antiretroviral therapy in people with HIV. As for the study in general: When the earliest samples were collected, ART was typically delayed until CD4 counts fell. Study-level findings and limits: Information on adherence to ART, viral resistance or therapy changes was unavailable.

J lost 0 bases, V lost 4 bases, and 3 bases had no gene match. CDR1 and CDR2 from the germline V gene are SQVTM and ANQGSEA. The CDR3 contains 14 residues. immunoSEQ v3.0 was run at survey level. For every sample, sequencing targeted roughly 35,000-50,000 T-cell genomes. Sequenced by immunoSEQ multiplex PCR; TCRdb stores in-frame clones only, minus some. The data contain tens of thousands of clones, 90% to 95% of them singletons. Specimens held about 0.85-11 million cryopreserved PBMC prior to DNA extraction. The TCR comes from a man younger than 40 with HIV. The genes are TRBV29-1 and TRBJ2-7, with 10 bases lining up with TRBD2. The sequencing used unsorted PBMCs, collected more than 6 years after starting antiretroviral therapy. The CDR3 sequence is CSVGGTSDSYEQYF. In nucleotides, the CDR3 is TGCAGCGTTGGCGGGACTAGCGACTCCTACGAGCAGTACTTC.